What follows are 21 T cell receptor beta chains derived from one specimen sequenced in a study of shared clonotypes between healthy human individuals. TCRdb's table, derived via immunoSEQ multiplex PCR, lists solely in-frame clones and lacks some. The sample includes about 460,000 clones, approximately 71% of them seen just once. What was sequenced was PBMCs. The receptor set was obtained from a woman between 40 and 55 years old in good health. Some clones in this sample may be carry-over from other donors' samples.

Worth noting for this clone: Since a much larger clone is just one base distant, this may be a read error. V is TRBV5-1 and J is TRBJ2-1; possible D gene TRBD2, 5 bases. This CDR3 contains 14 residues. Trimming cost V 6 bases and J 5 bases, with 15 bases left between them. Germline V gives CDR1 SGHRS, CDR2 YFSETQ. The CDR3 loop is CASTLGGGHNEQFF. CDR3 DNA sequence: TGCGCCAGCACCCTTGGTGGAGGTCACAATGAGCAGTTCTTC.

J is TRBJ2-7 and V is TRBV7-2, with TRBD1 matching 7 bases. The V gene's germline CDR1 is SGHTA and CDR2 FQGNSA. V dropped 2 bases and J dropped 6; count of bases not matched to a gene: 7. CDR3 size: 14 residues. The CDR3 DNA sequence: TGTGCCAGCAGCTTAAGGCAGGGGGTGGTCGAGCAGTACTTC. It encodes CASSLRQGVVEQYF. Drawing the rest from reference TRBV7-2 and TRBJ2-7, the complete variable domain is GAGVSQSPSNKVTEKGKDVELRCDPISGHTALYWYRQSLGQGLEFLIYFQGNSAPDKSGLPSDRFSAERTGGSVSTLTIQRTQQEDSAVYLCASSLRQGVVEQYFGPGTRLTVT.

In this sample, this clone turned up a few times. The J gene is TRBJ2-1, the V gene TRBV7-2; D is perhaps TRBD1 or TRBD2 (5 bases each). The CDR3 is 11 amino acids. Per the germline V gene, CDR1 is SGHTA and CDR2 is FQGNSA. V gave up 6 bases and J gave up 12 bases, with 12 bases separating them. The CDR3 spells CASRGPGGQFF. CDR3 coding DNA: TGTGCCAGCAGGGGGCCTGGGGGGCAGTTCTTC.

This clone was seen ten or more times. The same CDR3 is also encoded by other DNA sequences in this sample. The V call is TRBV4-3, the J call TRBJ2-2, with D uncertain. CDR3 size: 13 residues. V dropped 3 bases and J dropped 6 bases, with 8 bases sitting between them. CDR1 and CDR2 (germline): LGHNA, YSLEER. The CDR3 DNA is TGCGCCAGCAGCCAGGAACTCTCCGGGGAGCTGTTTTTT. As protein: CASSQELSGELFF.

The chain links TRBV5-6 to TRBJ2-5, with D perhaps TRBD1 (5 bases). Trimming removed 0 bases from V and 4 bases from J, with 7 bases in between. CDR3 size: 13 residues. CDR1 is SGHDT and CDR2 is YYEEEE in the germline V gene. Here the CDR3 reads CASSLGQLETQYF. CDR3 coding DNA: TGTGCCAGCAGCTTGGGACAGCTAGAGACCCAGTACTTC.

A note on this clone: Relative to the germline gene, one junction end is altered; a read error may explain this. The V and J genes are TRBV7-2 and TRBJ2-7, with 11 nucleotides matching TRBD2. Germline V gene data show CDR1 as SGHTA and CDR2 as FQGNSA. This CDR3 is 15 amino acids long. For the CDR3, the DNA is TGTGTCAGCAGCATAGCGGGAGGGAGCTCCTACGAGCAGTACTTC. Translation: CVSSIAGGSSYEQYF.

V usage is TRBV28 and J usage is TRBJ2-7; TRBD1 matches at 10 bases. Germline CDR1 MDHEN, CDR2 SYDVKM. The CDR3 loop spans 16 amino acids. V trimming: 5 bases; J trimming: 3 bases; junction bases outside the gene matches: 10. The CDR3 protein is CASSQGQGVSVYEQYF. The CDR3 DNA reads as TGTGCCAGCAGTCAAGGACAGGGGGTCTCGGTCTACGAGCAGTACTTC.

This chain connects TRBV5-4 to TRBJ2-7, with D possibly matching TRBD2 (5 bases). Trimming took 6 bases from V and 0 from J, leaving 10 bases between them. Germline V gene data show CDR1 as SGHNT and CDR2 as YYREEE (reference sequence). This CDR3 region has 13 residues. This CDR3 reads CASTDDYSYEQYF. The DNA of the CDR3 is TGTGCCAGCACCGACGACTACTCCTACGAGCAGTACTTC.

This rearrangement joins TRBV7-8 to TRBJ2-7; D is perhaps TRBD1 (6 bases). The V gene lost 6 bases and the J gene lost 3 bases, with 21 bases spanning the gap. The CDR3 length is 16 residues. Germline CDR1 is SGHVS and CDR2 is FQNEAQ. The DNA of the CDR3 is TGTGCCAGCAGTTTTAATTCCGGGACAAACTTCTACGAGCAGTACTTC. This translates into CASSFNSGTNFYEQYF.

The genes are TRBV5-5 and TRBJ2-7; D not certain. Germline-derived CDR1 and CDR2 are SGHKS and YYEKEE (reference sequence). Trimming removed 0 bases from V and 12 bases from J, with 16 bases in between. This CDR3 spans 13 amino acids. The CDR3 sequence is CASSLGLWATGYF. The CDR3 region has the DNA TGTGCCAGCAGCTTGGGACTCTGGGCGACGGGGTACTTC.

The V gene is TRBV30, the J gene TRBJ2-7; unclear D gene. V gave up 0 bases and J gave up 3 bases, with 9 bases separating them. The CDR3 covers 13 residues. CDR1 and CDR2 from the germline V gene are GTSNPN and SVGIG (reference sequence). The chain's CDR3 is CAWSVRKVYEQYF. The DNA for the CDR3 is TGTGCCTGGAGTGTACGGAAGGTCTACGAGCAGTACTTC. Using reference TRBV30 and TRBJ2-7 for the parts outside the CDR3, the full variable domain is SQTIHQWPATLVQPVGSPLSLECTVEGTSNPNLYWYRQAAGRGLQLLFYSVGIGQISSEVPQNLSASRPQDRQFILSSKKLLLSDSGFYLCAWSVRKVYEQYFGPGTRLTVT.

Comment on this clone: The same CDR3 arises from other DNA sequences in this sample as well. CDR3 amino acids: CASSPHYEQYF. CDR3 bases: TGTGCCAGCAGTCCTCACTACGAGCAGTACTTC. The chain combines TRBV28 with TRBJ2-7, with no clear D. The CDR3 covers 11 residues. V was pared by 5 bases and J by 3 bases, with 5 bases between. Germline loops: CDR1 MDHEN, CDR2 SYDVKM. The variable domain in full, completed from reference TRBV28 and TRBJ2-7, reads DVKVTQSSRYLVKRTGEKVFLECVQDMDHENMFWYRQDPGLGLRLIYFSYDVKMKEKGDIPEGYSVSREKKERFSLILESASTNQTSMYLCASSPHYEQYFGPGTRLTVT.

The chain recombines TRBV30 with TRBJ2-5, with TRBD1 matching 8 bases. V shed 3 bases, J shed 2 bases, and the junction held 2 bases outside the gene matches. The V gene's germline CDR1 is GTSNPN and CDR2 SVGIG (reference sequence). The CDR3 length is 13 residues. CDR3 residues: CAWSRDRQETQYF. The CDR3 bases are TGTGCCTGGAGCCGGGACAGGCAAGAGACCCAGTACTTC.

There are many counts of this clone. The V call is TRBV5-1, the J call TRBJ2-5; 8 bases agree with TRBD2. V lost 3 bases and J lost 4; bases outside the gene matches: 8. The CDR3 is made up of 15 amino acids. Germline V gene sequence: CDR1 SGHRS, CDR2 YFSETQ. The CDR3 is CASSSGLAERETQYF. CDR3 sequence (DNA): TGCGCCAGCAGCTCCGGACTAGCCGAGAGAGAGACCCAGTACTTC.

This sequence joins TRBV28 and TRBJ2-7; tentatively, D is TRBD1 (6 bases). Germline V gene lookup returns CDR1 MDHEN and CDR2 SYDVKM. V lost 7 bases and J 2 bases, leaving 12 bases between the germline ends. This CDR3 is 13 amino acids long. The CDR3 here is CASTNTGTYEQYF. DNA for the CDR3: TGTGCCAGCACAAACACAGGGACCTACGAGCAGTACTTC.

The chain joins TRBV13 to TRBJ2-7; 10 nucleotides agree with TRBD1. CDR1 and CDR2 (germline): PRHDT, FYEKMQ (reference sequence). The CDR3 covers 14 residues. The junction had 6 bases not matched to a gene; V was cut back by 4 bases and J by 6 bases. For the CDR3, the DNA is TGTGCCAGCAGCTCCCGACAGGGGGCGCGCGAGCAGTACTTC. It codes for CASSSRQGAREQYF.

The chain employs TRBV4-2 and TRBJ2-3; the D gene is possibly TRBD2 (7 bases). V lost 2 bases and J 0 bases, leaving 27 bases between the germline ends. Germline V gene data show CDR1 as LGHNA and CDR2 as YNFKEQ. The CDR3 is 21 amino acids. CDR3 residues: CASSQLRGGAYSETSTDTQYF. The DNA of the CDR3 is TGTGCCAGCAGCCAACTGAGGGGGGGGGCCTATAGCGAGACTAGCACAGATACGCAGTATTTT.

The V call is TRBV11-3, the J call TRBJ2-2, with unresolved D. The CDR3 consists of 14 residues. Trimming took 5 bases from V and 6 from J, leaving 13 bases between them. CDR1 and CDR2 from the germline V gene are SGHNT and YENEEA. CDR3 region: CASSLSMYSGELFF. The CDR3 nucleotides are TGTGCCAGCAGCCTATCCATGTATTCCGGGGAGCTGTTTTTT.

The chain has TRBV18 and TRBJ1-4; D is possibly TRBD1 (6 bases). Per the germline V gene, CDR1 is KGHSH and CDR2 is LQKENI. V lost 5 bases to trimming and J lost 2 bases, with 9 bases between them. This CDR3 is built from 14 residues. CDR3 sequence reads: CASSARGTNEKLFF. Here the CDR3 DNA reads TGTGCCAGCTCAGCTAGGGGGACTAATGAAAAACTGTTTTTT. The full variable domain, rest sourced from reference TRBV18 and TRBJ1-4, is NAGVMQNPRHLVRRRGQEARLRCSPMKGHSHVYWYRQLPEEGLKFMVYLQKENIIDESGMPKERFSAEFPKEGPSILRIQQVVRGDSAAYFCASSARGTNEKLFFGSGTQLSVL.

This clone was detected only a few times. The V and J genes are TRBV7-2 and TRBJ2-5; tentative D call: TRBD2 (7 bases). The CDR3 has 14 residues. Germline CDR1 and CDR2: SGHTA and FQGNSA. Deletions cut 5 bases from V and 1 base from J, with 11 bases between. In DNA, the CDR3 is TGTGCCAGCAGCGGAGGGGGGGCCCAAGAGACCCAGTACTTC. As protein: CASSGGGAQETQYF.

About this clone: In the same sample, other DNA sequences code for this CDR3. The chain employs TRBV5-1 and TRBJ2-7, with D uncertain. The CDR3 totals 14 residues. Trimming removed 0 bases from V and 1 base from J, with 8 bases in between. Germline assignment: CDR1 SGHRS and CDR2 YFSETQ. CDR3 coding DNA: TGCGCCAGCAGCTTGGCCCGGGTTTCCTACGAGCAGTACTTC. It encodes CASSLARVSYEQYF.